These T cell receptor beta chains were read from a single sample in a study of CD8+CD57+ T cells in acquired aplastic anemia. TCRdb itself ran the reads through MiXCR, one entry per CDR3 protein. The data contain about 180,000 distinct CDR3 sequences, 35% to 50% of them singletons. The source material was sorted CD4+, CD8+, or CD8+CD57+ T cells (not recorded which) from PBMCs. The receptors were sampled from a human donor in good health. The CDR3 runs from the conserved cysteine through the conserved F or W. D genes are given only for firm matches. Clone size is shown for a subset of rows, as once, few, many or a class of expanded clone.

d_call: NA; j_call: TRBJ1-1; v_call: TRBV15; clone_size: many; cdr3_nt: TGTGCCACCAGCGCCGGAACAGGTAGGAACACTGAAGCTTTCTTT; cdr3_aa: CATSAGTGRNTEAFF
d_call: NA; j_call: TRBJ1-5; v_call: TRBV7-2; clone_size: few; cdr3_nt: TGTGCCAGCAGTATTAGGATAAATCAGCCCCAGCATTTT; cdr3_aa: CASSIRINQPQHF
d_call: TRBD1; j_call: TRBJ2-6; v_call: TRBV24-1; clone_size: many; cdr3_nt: TGTGCCACCAGTGATCCCCAGGGGGCCGCTGGGGCCAACGTCCTGACTTTC; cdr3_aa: CATSDPQGAAGANVLTF
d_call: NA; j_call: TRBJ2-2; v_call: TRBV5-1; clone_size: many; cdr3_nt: TGCGCCAGCCTCCTGATAGCCGGCACCGGGGAGCTGTTTTTT; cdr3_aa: CASLLIAGTGELFF
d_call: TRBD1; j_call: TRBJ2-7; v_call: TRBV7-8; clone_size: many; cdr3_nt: TGTGCCAGCAGCTTCGGGACAGGGACCTACGAGCAGTACTTC; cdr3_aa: CASSFGTGTYEQYF
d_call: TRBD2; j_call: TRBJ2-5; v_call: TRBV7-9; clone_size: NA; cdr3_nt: TGTGCCAGCAGCCTCGGATCGGGACTAGCGGGAGCGGGTCGGTACTTC; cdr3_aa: CASSLGSGLAGAGRYF
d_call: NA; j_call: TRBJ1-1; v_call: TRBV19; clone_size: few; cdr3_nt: TGTGCCAGTAGTATACGGGACACGAACACTGAAGCTTTCTTT; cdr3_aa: CASSIRDTNTEAFF
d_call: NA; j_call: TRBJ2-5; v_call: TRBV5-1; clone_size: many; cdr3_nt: TGCGCCAGCAGCTTGGGGGGATACCAAGAGACCCAGTACTTC; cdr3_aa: CASSLGGYQETQYF
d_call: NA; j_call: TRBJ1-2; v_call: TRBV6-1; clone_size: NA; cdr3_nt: TGTGCCAGCAGTGAATGGGCGGCAGGGAAGACCTATGGCTACACCTTC; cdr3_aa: CASSEWAAGKTYGYTF
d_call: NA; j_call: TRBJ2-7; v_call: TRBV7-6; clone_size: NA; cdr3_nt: TGTGCTAGACCAACCCCAGGGGACGAGCAGTACTTC; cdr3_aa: CARPTPGDEQYF
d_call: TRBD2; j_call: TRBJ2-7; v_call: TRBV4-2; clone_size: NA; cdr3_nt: TGTGCCAGCAGCCAAGGGGGACTAGCGGGGGGTTCCTACGAGCAGTACTTC; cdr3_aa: CASSQGGLAGGSYEQYF
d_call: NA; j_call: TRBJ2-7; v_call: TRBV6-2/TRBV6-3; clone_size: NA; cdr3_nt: TGTGCCAGCAGTTACGGCTCGACCTACGAGCAGTACTTC; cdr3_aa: CASSYGSTYEQYF
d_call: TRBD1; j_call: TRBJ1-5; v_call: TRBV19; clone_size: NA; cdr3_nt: TGTGCCAGTAGTGGGGGACAGGGAGGGAGCAATCAGCCCCAGCATTTT; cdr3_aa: CASSGGQGGSNQPQHF
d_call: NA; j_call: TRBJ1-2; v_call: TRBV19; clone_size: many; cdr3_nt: TGTGCCAGTAGTATAGTGGGACCGACAGGCGGCTACACCTTC; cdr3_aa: CASSIVGPTGGYTF
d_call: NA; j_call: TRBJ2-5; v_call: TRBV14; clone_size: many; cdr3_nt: TGTGCCAGCAGCCATGTTCTAGAGACCCAGTACTTC; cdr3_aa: CASSHVLETQYF
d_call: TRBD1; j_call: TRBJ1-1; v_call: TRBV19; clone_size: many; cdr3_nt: TGTGCCAGTAGTAGATTCGGCAGGGGGCGGTACACTGAAGCTTTCTTT; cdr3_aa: CASSRFGRGRYTEAFF
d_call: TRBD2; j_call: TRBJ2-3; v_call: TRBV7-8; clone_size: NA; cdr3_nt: TGTGCCAGCAGCCCCCGAGTAGGGGCTAGCGGCACAGGTACGCAGTATTTT; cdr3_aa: CASSPRVGASGTGTQYF
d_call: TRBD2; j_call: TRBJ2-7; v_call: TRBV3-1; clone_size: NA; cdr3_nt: TGTGCCAGCAGCCAACCCGGGACTAGCGGGAGGAACGAGCAGTACTTC; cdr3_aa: CASSQPGTSGRNEQYF
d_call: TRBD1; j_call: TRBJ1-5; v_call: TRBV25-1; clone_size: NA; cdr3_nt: TGTGCCAGCAGTGAATCGGGGGGACAGGGAGGCAATCAGCCCCAGCATTTT; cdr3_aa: CASSESGGQGGNQPQHF
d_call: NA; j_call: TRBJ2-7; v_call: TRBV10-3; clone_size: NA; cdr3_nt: TGTGCCATCAGTGAGATCGCGGACACCTACGAGCAGTACTTC; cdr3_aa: CAISEIADTYEQYF
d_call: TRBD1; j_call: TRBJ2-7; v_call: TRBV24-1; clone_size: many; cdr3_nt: TGTGCCACCAGTGACCATAAAATCGGACAGGGGGCTGTTTACGAGCAGTACTTC; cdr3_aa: CATSDHKIGQGAVYEQYF
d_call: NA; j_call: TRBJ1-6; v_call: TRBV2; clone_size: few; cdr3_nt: TGTGCCAGCAGTGAGGGTGTGAAGTATAATTCACCCCTCCACTTT; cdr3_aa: CASSEGVKYNSPLHF
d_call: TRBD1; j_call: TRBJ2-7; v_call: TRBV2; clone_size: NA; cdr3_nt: TGTGCCAGCAGTGACTACAGGGGGCCCTACGAGCAGTACTTC; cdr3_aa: CASSDYRGPYEQYF
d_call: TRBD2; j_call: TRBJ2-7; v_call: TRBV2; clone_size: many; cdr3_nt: TGTGCCAGCAGTCTTAGCGGGGGAGACGAGCAGTACTTC; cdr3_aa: CASSLSGGDEQYF
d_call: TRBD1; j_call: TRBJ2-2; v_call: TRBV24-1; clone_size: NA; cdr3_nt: TGTGCCACCAGTACCCAGGACAGGGTGAACACCGGGGAGCTGTTTTTT; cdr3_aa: CATSTQDRVNTGELFF
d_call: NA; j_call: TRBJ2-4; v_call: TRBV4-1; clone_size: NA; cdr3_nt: TGCGCCAGCAGCCAAGAGGGAGGGGGCAAAAACATTCAGTACTTC; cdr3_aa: CASSQEGGGKNIQYF
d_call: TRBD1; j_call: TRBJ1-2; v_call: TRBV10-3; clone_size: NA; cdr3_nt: TGTGCCATCAGTGCACAACGGGACAGAAAAACGGGGGGCTACACCTTC; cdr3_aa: CAISAQRDRKTGGYTF
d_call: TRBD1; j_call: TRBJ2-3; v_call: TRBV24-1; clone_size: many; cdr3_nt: TGTGCCACCGGGACGCGGACAGGATACACAGATACGCAGTATTTT; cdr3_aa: CATGTRTGYTDTQYF
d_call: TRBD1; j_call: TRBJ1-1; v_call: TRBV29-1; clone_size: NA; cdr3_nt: TGCAGCGTTGAAAAGGACAGGGCGAACACTGAAGCTTTCTTT; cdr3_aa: CSVEKDRANTEAFF
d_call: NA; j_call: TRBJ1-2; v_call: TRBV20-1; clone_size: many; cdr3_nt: TGCAGTGCTAGTGTGGGGCTCTATGGCTACACCTTC; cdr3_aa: CSASVGLYGYTF
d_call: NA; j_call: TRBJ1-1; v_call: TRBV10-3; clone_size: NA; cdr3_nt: TGTGCCATCATGTCCCGCAAGAACACTGAAGCTTTCTTT; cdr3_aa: CAIMSRKNTEAFF
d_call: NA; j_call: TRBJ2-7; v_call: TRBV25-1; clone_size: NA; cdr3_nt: TGTGCCAGCAGTGTTGGGACACTACGGTCGCAGTACTTC; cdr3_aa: CASSVGTLRSQYF
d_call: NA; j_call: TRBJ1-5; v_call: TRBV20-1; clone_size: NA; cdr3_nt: TGCAGTGCTAGAGTTTGGGGGGGGAATCAGCCCCAGCATTTT; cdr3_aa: CSARVWGGNQPQHF
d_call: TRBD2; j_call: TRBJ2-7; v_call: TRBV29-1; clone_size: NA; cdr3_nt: TGCAGCGTTGTGGTAGCGGGAAGCTACGAGCAGTACTTC; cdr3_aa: CSVVVAGSYEQYF
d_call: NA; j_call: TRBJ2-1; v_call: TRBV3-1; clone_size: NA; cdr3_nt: TGTGCCAGCAGCCCCCCGGGACGTCGCTCCTACAATGAGCAGTTCTTC; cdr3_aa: CASSPPGRRSYNEQFF
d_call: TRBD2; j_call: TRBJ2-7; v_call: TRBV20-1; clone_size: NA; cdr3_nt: TGCAGTGCCTCGGGACTAGCGGGGAGCTCCTACGAGCAGTACTTC; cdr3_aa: CSASGLAGSSYEQYF
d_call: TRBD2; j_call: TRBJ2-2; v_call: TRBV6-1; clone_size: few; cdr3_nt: TGTGCCAGCAGTCCCACTCTAGCGGGAGGGCCCGGGGAGCTGTTTTTT; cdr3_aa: CASSPTLAGGPGELFF
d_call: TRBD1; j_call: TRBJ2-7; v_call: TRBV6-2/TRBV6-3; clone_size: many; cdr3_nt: TGTGCCAGCAGCTTCTCAGGGGGCGTTTCGTACGAGCAGTACTTC; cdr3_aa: CASSFSGGVSYEQYF
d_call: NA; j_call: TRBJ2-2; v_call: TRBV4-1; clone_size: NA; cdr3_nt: TGCGCCAGCAGCCAAGAAGCAGGGCTAACCGGGGAGCTGTTTTTT; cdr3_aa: CASSQEAGLTGELFF
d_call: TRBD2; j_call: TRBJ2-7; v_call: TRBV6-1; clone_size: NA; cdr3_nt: TGTGCCACCCTAGCGGGAGGGGGAACCTACGAGCAGTACTTC; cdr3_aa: CATLAGGGTYEQYF
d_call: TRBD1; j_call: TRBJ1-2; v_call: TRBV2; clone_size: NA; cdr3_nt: TGTGCCAGCAGTGGGACAGGGGGCGGGGATGGCTACACCTTC; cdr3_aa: CASSGTGGGDGYTF
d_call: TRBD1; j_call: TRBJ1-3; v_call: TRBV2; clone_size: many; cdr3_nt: TGTGCCAGCAGGGGGACAGGGCCCTCTGGAAACACCATATATTTT; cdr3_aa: CASRGTGPSGNTIYF
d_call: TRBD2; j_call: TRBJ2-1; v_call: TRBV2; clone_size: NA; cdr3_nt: TGTGCCAGCCGTGGCATGACTAGCGGTTACAATGAGCAGTTCTTC; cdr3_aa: CASRGMTSGYNEQFF
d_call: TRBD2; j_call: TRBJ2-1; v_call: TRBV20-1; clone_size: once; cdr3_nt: TGCAGTGCAAGACTAGCGGGATCCTCCTACAATGAGCAGTTCTTC; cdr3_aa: CSARLAGSSYNEQFF
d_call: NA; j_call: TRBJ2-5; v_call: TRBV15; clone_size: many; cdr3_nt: TGTGCCACCAGCGGGGGACGGCAAGAGACCCAGTACTTC; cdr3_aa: CATSGGRQETQYF
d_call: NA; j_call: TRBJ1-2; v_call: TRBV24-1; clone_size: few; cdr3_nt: TGTGCCACCAGTGATGGGGTGCGGTATGGCTACACCTTC; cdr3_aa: CATSDGVRYGYTF
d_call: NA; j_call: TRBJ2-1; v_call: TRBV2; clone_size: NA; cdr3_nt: TGTGCCAGCGGAGTGGGTAGCGGATATGAGCAGTTCTTC; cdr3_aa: CASGVGSGYEQFF
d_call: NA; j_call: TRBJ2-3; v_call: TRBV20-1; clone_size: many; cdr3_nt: TGCAGTGCTAGAGATTTCCTAGGGATGAATACGCAGTATTTT; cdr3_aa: CSARDFLGMNTQYF